Sequencing of this T cell receptor beta chain was carried out in a study of T cells after posttransplantation cyclophosphamide. This table comes from immunoSEQ multiplex PCR, and its TCRdb copy is limited to in-frame clones, with some not included. The sample carries roughly 7,000 clones, around 72% recorded once. General study results and limits: Skin or GI-infiltrating T cells shared few TRB sequences with blood. Later post-transplant blood repertoires were often dominated by donor CD8+ memory clones.

There are 14 residues in the CDR3. From germline, CDR1 is SGHTA and CDR2 FQGNSA. Trimming left V 3 bases short and J 0 bases short, with 8 bases between. As to this clone: Its target is unknown.

This TCR was sampled from a woman between 45 and 65 years old in good health and a related stem cell transplant donor. J is TRBJ1-1 and V is TRBV7-2; D gene ambiguous. The sequenced sample consisted of memory CD4+ T cells sorted from blood. CDR3 residues: CASSFSTLNTEAFF. The DNA of the CDR3 is TGTGCCAGCAGCTTCTCGACTTTGAACACTGAAGCTTTCTTT.